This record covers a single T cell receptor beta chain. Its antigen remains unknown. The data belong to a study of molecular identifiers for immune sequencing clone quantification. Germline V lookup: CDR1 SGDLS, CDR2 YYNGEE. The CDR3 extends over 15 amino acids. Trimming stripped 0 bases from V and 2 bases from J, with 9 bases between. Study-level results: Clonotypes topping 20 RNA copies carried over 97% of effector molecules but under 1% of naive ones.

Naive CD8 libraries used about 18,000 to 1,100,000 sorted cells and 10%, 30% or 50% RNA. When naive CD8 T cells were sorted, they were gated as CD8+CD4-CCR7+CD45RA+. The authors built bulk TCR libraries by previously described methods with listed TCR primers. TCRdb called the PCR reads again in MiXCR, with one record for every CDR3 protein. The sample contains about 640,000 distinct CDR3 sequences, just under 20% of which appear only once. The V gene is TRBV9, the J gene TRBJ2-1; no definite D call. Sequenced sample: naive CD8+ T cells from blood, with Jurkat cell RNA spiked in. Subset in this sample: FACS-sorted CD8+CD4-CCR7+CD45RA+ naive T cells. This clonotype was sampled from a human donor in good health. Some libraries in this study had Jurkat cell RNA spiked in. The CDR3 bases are TGTGCCAGCAGCGTAGTCTGGAACCCCTACAATGAGCAGTTCTTC. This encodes CASSVVWNPYNEQFF.